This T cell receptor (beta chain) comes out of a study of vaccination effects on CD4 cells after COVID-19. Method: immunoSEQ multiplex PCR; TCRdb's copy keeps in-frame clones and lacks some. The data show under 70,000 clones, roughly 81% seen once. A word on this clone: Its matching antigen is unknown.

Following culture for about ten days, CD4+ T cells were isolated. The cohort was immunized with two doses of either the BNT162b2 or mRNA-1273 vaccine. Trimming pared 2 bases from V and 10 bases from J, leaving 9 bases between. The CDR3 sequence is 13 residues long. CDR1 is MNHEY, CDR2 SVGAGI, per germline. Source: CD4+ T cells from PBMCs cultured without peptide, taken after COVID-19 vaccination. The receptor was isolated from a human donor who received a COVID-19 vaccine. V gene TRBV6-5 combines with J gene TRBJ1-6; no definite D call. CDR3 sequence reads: CASSYPERSPLHF. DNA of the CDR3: TGTGCCAGCAGTTACCCAGAGAGGTCACCCCTCCACTTT.